This is a list of T cell receptor beta chains from one sample in a study of human T cells and chemical hapten exposure. TCRdb ran MiXCR on the RACE reads and lists one entry per CDR3 protein. The sample yields around 130,000 distinct CDR3 sequences, approximately 10% seen once. Sequencing was carried out using whole blood. Every receptor here comes from a male donor in good health. Some clones in this sample may be carry-over from other donors' samples. Each CDR3 is given with its conserved first and last residue. The D gene is left open where the match is weak. The size entry is marked missing in some rows and otherwise reads once, few, many or a size class.

>TRBJ2-2|TRBV5-1|.|TRBD1
TGCGCCAGCAGCACTGGACAGGGCGTAGGTACCGGGGAGCTGTTTTTT
CASSTGQGVGTGELFF
>TRBJ1-4|TRBV4-2|.|.
TGTGCCAGCAGCCAAGATTTGGGGGCCCAGAAAAAACTGTTTTTT
CASSQDLGAQKKLFF
>TRBJ1-1|TRBV6-2/TRBV6-3|few|.
TGTGCCAGCAGTTACTCTTTAGGGGAAATGAACACTGAAGCTTTCTTT
CASSYSLGEMNTEAFF
>TRBJ2-3|TRBV5-6|many|.
TGTGCCAGCAGCAAAGGGACACCCATCACAGATACGCAGTATTTT
CASSKGTPITDTQYF
>TRBJ2-7|TRBV29-1|many|.
TGCAGCGTTGAAGGGACCGACGCCTACGAGCAGTACTTC
CSVEGTDAYEQYF
>TRBJ2-7|TRBV7-8|many|.
TGTGCCAGCAGCTTAGGAAGTGCAAAAACCCACGAGCAGTACTTC
CASSLGSAKTHEQYF
>TRBJ2-7|TRBV20-1|many|.
TGCAGTGCTCCTTTGGACGGATCCTACGAGCAGTACTTC
CSAPLDGSYEQYF
>TRBJ1-1|TRBV27|many|.
TGTGCCAGCAGTTTAAGGGGGGTGAACACTGAAGCTTTCTTT
CASSLRGVNTEAFF
>TRBJ2-1|TRBV20-1|few|.
TGCAGTGCTGAACAGGTCCTCTCCTACAATGAGCAGTTCTTC
CSAEQVLSYNEQFF
>TRBJ2-1|TRBV5-6|.|TRBD1
TGTGCCAGCAGCGCGATAGGGACAGTAGACTACAATGAGCAGTTCTTC
CASSAIGTVDYNEQFF
>TRBJ2-7|TRBV19|few|.
TGTGCCAGTACGTCCGGGGGGCCCTACGAGCAGTACTTC
CASTSGGPYEQYF
>TRBJ2-1|TRBV30|.|TRBD2
TGTGCCTGGAGTGGACTAGCGGGAGGGGCCAGGGGCTTC
CAWSGLAGGARGF
>TRBJ2-1|TRBV5-6|.|.
TGTGCCAGCAGGTGGCTTACTGGGGTCAATGAGCAGTTCTTC
CASRWLTGVNEQFF
>TRBJ2-1|TRBV5-4|many|TRBD2
TGTGCCAGCAGCTTCCGACTAGCGGGGGGGCGGAATGAGCAGTTCTTC
CASSFRLAGGRNEQFF
>TRBJ2-2|TRBV7-9|.|TRBD2
TGTGCCAGCAGCCCTAGCGGGAGGGACGGCGGGGAGCTGTTTTTT
CASSPSGRDGGELFF
>TRBJ2-4|TRBV29-1|many|.
TGCAGCGTTGAAGCTCGGACTGTAGGCGTTCAGTACTTC
CSVEARTVGVQYF
>TRBJ1-1|TRBV27|many|TRBD1
TGTGCCAGCAGTCTAATAACAGGGGTTGGGGGTCAGGGCACTGAAGCTTTCTTT
CASSLITGVGGQGTEAFF
>TRBJ2-4|TRBV5-5|few|TRBD1
TGTGCCACCAGGGGACAGTTGGAAAACATTCAGTACTTC
CATRGQLENIQYF
>TRBJ2-4|TRBV27|many|TRBD1
TGTGCCAGCAGTTTATCTCCGGGACAGGGGGCTGAAAACATTCAGTACTTC
CASSLSPGQGAENIQYF
>TRBJ2-3|TRBV29-1|few|.
TGCAGCGTTGAAGGGGAAGAGGGCAGGGGCACAGATACGCAGTATTTT
CSVEGEEGRGTDTQYF
>TRBJ1-1|TRBV6-6|few|.
TGTGCCAGCAGGGAACGTCAAGGCACTGAAGCTTTCTTT
CASRERQGTEAFF
>TRBJ2-7|TRBV5-1|.|TRBD2
TGCGCCAGCAGCGGGGGACTAGCGGGAGCCTCCGAGCAGTACTTC
CASSGGLAGASEQYF
>TRBJ2-3|TRBV29-1|few|.
TGCAGCGTTGAATCCGGGGTGGGCACAGATACGCAGTATTTT
CSVESGVGTDTQYF
>TRBJ2-7|TRBV12-3/TRBV12-4|many|.
TGTGCCAGCAGTTTGTTGGGGGGAAGCGAGCAGTACTTC
CASSLLGGSEQYF
>TRBJ2-3|TRBV7-2|few|.
TGTGCCAGCAGGCCTTGGGGACCAAATACAGATACGCAGTATTTT
CASRPWGPNTDTQYF
>TRBJ1-1|TRBV13|few|.
TGTGCCAGCAGCAATGGCCCGACCACTGAAGCTTTCTTT
CASSNGPTTEAFF
>TRBJ1-2|TRBV27|.|TRBD1
TGTGCCAGCAGTCCAAACAGGGGGTCCTATGGCTACAACTTC
CASSPNRGSYGYNF
>TRBJ1-2|TRBV5-6|few|TRBD1
TGTGCCAGCAGCTTAAATTCTCCCTACTTTTGGGACAGGGGTAATCTTGGCTACACCTTC
CASSLNSPYFWDRGNLGYTF
>TRBJ1-1|TRBV29-1|many|.
TGCAGCGTTGCAAGGGTGTTGAACACTGAAGCTTTCTTT
CSVARVLNTEAFF
>TRBJ1-5|TRBV6-6|few|.
TGTGCCAGCAGGGCCAGCCTCCTTAATAGCAATCAGCCCCAGCATTTT
CASRASLLNSNQPQHF
>TRBJ2-4|TRBV2|few|TRBD1
TGTGCCATCGACAGGGGGCAAAACATTCAGTACTTC
CAIDRGQNIQYF
>TRBJ2-7|TRBV14|.|TRBD1
TGTGCCAGCACCCTGAGAAGGGACAGGGGGTACGAGCAGTACTTC
CASTLRRDRGYEQYF
>TRBJ2-7|TRBV6-5|.|.
TGTGCCAGCAGTTACTCCCAGGGGGGCGAGCAGTACTTC
CASSYSQGGEQYF
>TRBJ1-1|TRBV12-3/TRBV12-4|few|.
TGTGCCAGCAGGTCGGGACAACGAGGGTACACTGAAGCTTTCTTT
CASRSGQRGYTEAFF
>TRBJ1-1|TRBV3-1|many|.
TGTGCCAGCAGCCAAGTTCCAGGGCCTCACACTGAAGCTTTCTTT
CASSQVPGPHTEAFF
>TRBJ1-6|TRBV3-1|.|TRBD1
TGTGCCAGCAGCCAAGAGAGACAGGGGGGTAATTCACCCCTCCACTTT
CASSQERQGGNSPLHF
>TRBJ2-7|TRBV9|.|TRBD1
TGTGCCAGCAGCCCGGCGGACAGGCCCTCCTACGAGCAGTACTTC
CASSPADRPSYEQYF
>TRBJ2-2|TRBV6-2/TRBV6-3|many|TRBD1
TGTGCCAGCAGTGACACTCACAGGGGTCCGAACACCGGGGAGCTGTTTTTT
CASSDTHRGPNTGELFF
>TRBJ2-2|TRBV12-3/TRBV12-4|.|TRBD1
TGTGCCAGCAGTTGGTCAGGGGGCCCCTCCGGGGAGCTGTTTTTT
CASSWSGGPSGELFF
>TRBJ1-1|TRBV12-3/TRBV12-4|many|.
TGTGCCAGCAGCTCATACAACTCGAACACTGAAGCTTTCTTT
CASSSYNSNTEAFF
>TRBJ1-1|TRBV9|many|.
TGTGCCAGCAGCCCGGGACGGCCATTGGCTGAAGCTTTCTTT
CASSPGRPLAEAFF
>TRBJ2-5|TRBV13|.|.
TGTGCCAGCAGCTCACCCGACCCTCAAGAGACCCAGTACTTC
CASSSPDPQETQYF
>TRBJ2-3|TRBV9|many|.
TGTGCCAGCAGCGTAGAAGCGGCTAGCACAGATACGCAGTATTTT
CASSVEAASTDTQYF
>TRBJ2-1|TRBV20-1|many|TRBD2
TGCAGTTCCCCGGGCGGGAGGCCCTCCACCTACAATGAGCAGTTCTTC
CSSPGGRPSTYNEQFF
>TRBJ1-1|TRBV6-1|few|.
TGTGCCAGCAGTGAAGGAAGGTTAGGGGGGGGTCGTAGGACTGAAGCTTTCTTT
CASSEGRLGGGRRTEAFF
>TRBJ2-7|TRBV20-1|few|.
TGCAGTGCTAGGAAAGACAACTACGAGCAGTACTTC
CSARKDNYEQYF